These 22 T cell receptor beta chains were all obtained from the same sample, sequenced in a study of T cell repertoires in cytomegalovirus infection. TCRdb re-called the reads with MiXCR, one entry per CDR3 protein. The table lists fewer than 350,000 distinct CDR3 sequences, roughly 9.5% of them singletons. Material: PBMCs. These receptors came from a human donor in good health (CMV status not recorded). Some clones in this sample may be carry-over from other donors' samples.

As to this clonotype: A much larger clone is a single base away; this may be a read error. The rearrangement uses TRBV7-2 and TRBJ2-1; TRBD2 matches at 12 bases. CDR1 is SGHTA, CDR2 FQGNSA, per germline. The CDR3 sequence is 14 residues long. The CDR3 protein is CASSPRTSGNEQSF. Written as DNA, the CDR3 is TGTGCCAGCAGTCCTCGGACTAGCGGGAATGAGCAGTCCTTC. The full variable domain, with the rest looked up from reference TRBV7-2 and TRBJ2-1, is GAGVSQSPSNKVTEKGKDVELRCDPISGHTALYWYRQSLGQGLEFLIYFQGNSAPDKSGLPSDRFSAERTGGSVSTLTIQRTQQEDSAVYLCASSPRTSGNEQSFGPGTRLTVL.

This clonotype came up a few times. The CDR3 coding sequence is TGTGCCAGCAGCTCCGGGGGGATTTATGGCTACACCTTC. Translated: CASSSGGIYGYTF. The chain is built from TRBV7-8 and TRBJ1-2, with D possibly TRBD1 on 5 matching bases. The CDR3 runs to 13 residues. Germline CDR1 is SGHVS and CDR2 is FQNEAQ. The germline V and J ends were trimmed by 4 bases and 5 bases, with 11 bases remaining between them.

The CDR3 sequence is CASTTRRTSRTDTQYF. CDR3 nucleotide sequence: TGTGCCAGCACCACCCGACGGACTAGCCGCACAGATACGCAGTATTTT. The gene calls are TRBV6-2 or TRBV6-3 and TRBJ2-3; 8 bases align to TRBD2. The CDR3 has 16 amino acids. After removal of 7 bases from V and 1 base from J, the junction contained 10 bases not matched to a gene. CDR1 is MNHEY and CDR2 is SVGEGT in the germline V gene.

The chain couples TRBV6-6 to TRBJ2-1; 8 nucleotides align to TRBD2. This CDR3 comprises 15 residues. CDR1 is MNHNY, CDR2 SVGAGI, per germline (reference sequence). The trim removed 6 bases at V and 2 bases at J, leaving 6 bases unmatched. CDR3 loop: CASRPSGGAYNEQFF. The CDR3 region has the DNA TGTGCCAGCAGACCCAGCGGGGGAGCCTACAATGAGCAGTTCTTC.

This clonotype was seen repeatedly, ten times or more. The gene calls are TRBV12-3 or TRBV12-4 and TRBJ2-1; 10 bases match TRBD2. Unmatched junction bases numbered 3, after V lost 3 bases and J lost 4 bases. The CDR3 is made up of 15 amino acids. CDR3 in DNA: TGTGCCAGCAGTTTGACTAGCGGGCCATACAATGAGCAGTTCTTC. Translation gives CASSLTSGPYNEQFF.

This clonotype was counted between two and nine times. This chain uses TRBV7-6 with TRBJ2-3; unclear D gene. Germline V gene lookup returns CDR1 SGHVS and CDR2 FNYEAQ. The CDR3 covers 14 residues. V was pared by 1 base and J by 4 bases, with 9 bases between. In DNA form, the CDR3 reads TGTGCCAGCAGCTTAGAATTAGCTGCAGATACGCAGTATTTT. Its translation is CASSLELAADTQYF. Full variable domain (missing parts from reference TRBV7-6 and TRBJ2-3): GAGVSQSPRYKVTKRGQDVALRCDPISGHVSLYWYRQALGQGPEFLTYFNYEAQQDKSGLPNDRFSAERPEGSISTLTIQRTEQRDSAMYRCASSLELAADTQYFGPGTRLTVL.

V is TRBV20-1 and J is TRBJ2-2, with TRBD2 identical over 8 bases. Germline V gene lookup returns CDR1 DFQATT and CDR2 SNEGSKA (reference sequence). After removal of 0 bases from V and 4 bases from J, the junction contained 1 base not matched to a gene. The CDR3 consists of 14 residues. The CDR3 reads CSARDSGTTGELFF. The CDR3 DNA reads TGCAGTGCTAGAGATAGCGGGACCACCGGGGAGCTGTTTTTT.

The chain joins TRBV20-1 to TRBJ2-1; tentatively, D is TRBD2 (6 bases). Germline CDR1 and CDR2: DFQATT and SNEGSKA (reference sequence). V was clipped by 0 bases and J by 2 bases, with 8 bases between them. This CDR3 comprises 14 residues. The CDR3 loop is CSARDGGAYNEQFF. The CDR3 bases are TGCAGTGCTAGAGATGGAGGGGCCTACAATGAGCAGTTCTTC.

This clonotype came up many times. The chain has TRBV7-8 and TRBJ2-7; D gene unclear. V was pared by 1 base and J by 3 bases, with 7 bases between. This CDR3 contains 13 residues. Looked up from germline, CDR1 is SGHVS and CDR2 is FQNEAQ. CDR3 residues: CASSLGGDYEQYF. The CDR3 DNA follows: TGTGCCAGCAGCTTAGGAGGAGACTACGAGCAGTACTTC.

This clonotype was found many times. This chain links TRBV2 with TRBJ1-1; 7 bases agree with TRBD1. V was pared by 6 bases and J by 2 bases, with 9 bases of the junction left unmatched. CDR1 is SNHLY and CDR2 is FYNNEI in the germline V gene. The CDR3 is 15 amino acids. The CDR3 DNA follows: TGTGCCAGCAGCCTAACGGGACAGAAAAACACTGAAGCTTTCTTT. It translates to CASSLTGQKNTEAFF.

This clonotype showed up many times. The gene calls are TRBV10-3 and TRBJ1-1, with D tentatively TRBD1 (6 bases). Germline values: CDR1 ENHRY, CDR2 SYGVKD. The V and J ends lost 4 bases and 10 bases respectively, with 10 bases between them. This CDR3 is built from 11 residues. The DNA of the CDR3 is TGTGCCATCAGTGGCGGGACACTAGCTTTCTTT. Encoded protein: CAISGGTLAFF.

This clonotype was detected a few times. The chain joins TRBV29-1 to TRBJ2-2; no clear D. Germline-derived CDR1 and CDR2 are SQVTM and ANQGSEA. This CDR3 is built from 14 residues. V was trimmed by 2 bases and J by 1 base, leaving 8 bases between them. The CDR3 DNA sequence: TGCAGCGTTGAAACGAGACTGAACACCGGGGAGCTGTTTTTT. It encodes CSVETRLNTGELFF.

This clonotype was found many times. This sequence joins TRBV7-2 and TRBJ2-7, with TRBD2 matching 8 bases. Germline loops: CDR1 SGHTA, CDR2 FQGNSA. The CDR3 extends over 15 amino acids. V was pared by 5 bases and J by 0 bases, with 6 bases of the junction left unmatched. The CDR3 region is CASSISGGGSYEQYF. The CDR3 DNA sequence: TGTGCCAGCAGCATAAGCGGGGGAGGCTCCTACGAGCAGTACTTC.

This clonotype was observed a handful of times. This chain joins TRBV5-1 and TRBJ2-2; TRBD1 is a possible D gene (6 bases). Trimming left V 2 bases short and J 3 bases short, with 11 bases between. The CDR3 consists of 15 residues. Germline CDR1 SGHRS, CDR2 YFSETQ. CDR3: CASSFQGIDTGELFF. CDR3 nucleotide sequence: TGCGCCAGCAGCTTCCAGGGGATAGACACCGGGGAGCTGTTTTTT.

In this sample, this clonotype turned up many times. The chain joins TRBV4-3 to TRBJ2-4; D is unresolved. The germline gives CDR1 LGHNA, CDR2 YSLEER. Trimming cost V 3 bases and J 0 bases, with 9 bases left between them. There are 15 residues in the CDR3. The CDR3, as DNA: TGCGCCAGCAGCCATTCTACAGTAGCCAAAAACATTCAGTACTTC. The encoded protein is CASSHSTVAKNIQYF.

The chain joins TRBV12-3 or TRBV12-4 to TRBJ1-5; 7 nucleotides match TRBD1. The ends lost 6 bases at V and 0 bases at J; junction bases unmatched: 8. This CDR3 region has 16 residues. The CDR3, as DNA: TGTGCCAGCAGGCCCTCACAGGGGATTAGCAATCAGCCCCAGCATTTT. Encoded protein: CASRPSQGISNQPQHF.

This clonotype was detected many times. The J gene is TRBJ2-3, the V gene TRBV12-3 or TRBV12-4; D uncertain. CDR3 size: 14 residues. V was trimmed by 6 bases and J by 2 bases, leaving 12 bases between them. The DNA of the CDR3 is TGTGCCAGCAGCTCCCTCTTATCCACAGATACGCAGTATTTT. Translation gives CASSSLLSTDTQYF.

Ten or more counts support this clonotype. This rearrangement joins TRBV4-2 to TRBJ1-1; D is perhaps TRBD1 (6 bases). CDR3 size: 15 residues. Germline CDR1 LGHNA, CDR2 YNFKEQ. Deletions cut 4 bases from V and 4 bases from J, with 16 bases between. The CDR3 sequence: CASSPVGQTLTEAFF. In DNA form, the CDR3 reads TGTGCCAGCAGCCCCGTAGGACAGACGCTCACTGAAGCTTTCTTT.

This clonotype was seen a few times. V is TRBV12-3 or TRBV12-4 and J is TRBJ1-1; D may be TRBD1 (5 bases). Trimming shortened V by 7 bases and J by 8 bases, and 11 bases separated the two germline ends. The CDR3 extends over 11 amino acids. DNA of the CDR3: TGTGCCAGCATTAGGGACCGAGAAGCTTTCTTT. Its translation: CASIRDREAFF.

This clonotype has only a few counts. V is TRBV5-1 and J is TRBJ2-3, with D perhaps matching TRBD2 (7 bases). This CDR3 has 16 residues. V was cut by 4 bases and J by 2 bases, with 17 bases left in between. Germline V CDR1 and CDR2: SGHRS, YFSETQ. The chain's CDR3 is CASSRDGGGLTDTQYF. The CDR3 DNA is TGCGCCAGCAGCCGCGACGGCGGGGGCCTCACAGATACGCAGTATTTT.

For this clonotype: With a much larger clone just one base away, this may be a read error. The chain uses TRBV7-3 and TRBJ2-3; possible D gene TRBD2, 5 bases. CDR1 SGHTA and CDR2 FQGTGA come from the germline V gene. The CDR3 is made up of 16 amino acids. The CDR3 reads CASSLTPSPSTDMQYF. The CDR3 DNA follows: TGTGCCAGCAGCTTAACGCCATCCCCTAGCACAGATATGCAGTATTTT.

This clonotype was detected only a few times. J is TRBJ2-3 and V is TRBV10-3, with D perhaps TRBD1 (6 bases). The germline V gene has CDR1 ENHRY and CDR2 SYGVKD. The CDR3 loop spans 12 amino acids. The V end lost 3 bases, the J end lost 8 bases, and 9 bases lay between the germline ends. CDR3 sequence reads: CAISDPRGTQYF. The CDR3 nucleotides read TGTGCCATCAGTGATCCCAGGGGTACGCAGTATTTT.